The 26 T cell receptor beta chains below come from one sample, sequenced in a study of molecular identifiers for immune sequencing clone quantification. TCRdb analysed the PCR reads with MiXCR anew, one entry per CDR3 protein. The sample shows some 650,000 distinct CDR3 sequences, 15% to 20% of them seen only once. Material: naive CD8+ T cells from blood, with Jurkat cell RNA spiked in. The subset: FACS-sorted CD8+CD4-CCR7+CD45RA+ naive T cells. These receptor sequences come from a human donor in good health. Some libraries in this study had Jurkat cell RNA spiked in.

This clonotype has more than one count but fewer than ten. J is TRBJ1-5 and V is TRBV19; D unresolved. The CDR3 runs 13 residues. CDR1 and CDR2 (germline): LNHDA, SQIVND (reference sequence). The V and J ends lost 3 bases and 5 bases respectively, with 8 bases between them. The CDR3 DNA is TGTGCCAGTAGTATGTCTTACCATCAGCCCCAGCATTTT. This encodes CASSMSYHQPQHF.

This clonotype was seen many times. The chain uses TRBV20-1 and TRBJ2-7; 9 nucleotides match TRBD2. The CDR3 consists of 19 residues. Germline assignment: CDR1 DFQATT and CDR2 SNEGSKA (reference sequence). The V segment lost 3 bases and the J segment 2 bases; nucleotides outside the gene matches: 20. The CDR3 DNA reads as TGCAGTGCTAGGGTGATAGCGGGAGACAATCTATTCCCCACCTACGAGCAGTACTTC. Its translation: CSARVIAGDNLFPTYEQYF.

This clonotype was recorded a few times. This chain links TRBV10-3 with TRBJ1-6; no clear D gene. Trimming cost V 0 bases and J 8 bases, with 11 bases left between them. CDR1 and CDR2 (germline): ENHRY, SYGVKD. The CDR3 contains 15 residues. The CDR3 nucleotides read TGTGCCATCAGTGAGTCCTTCGATGAGGATTCACCCCTCCACTTT. Amino acids: CAISESFDEDSPLHF.

As regards this clonotype: A far larger clone differs by one base, so this is likely a read error. The V and J genes are TRBV11-2 and TRBJ2-7; D ambiguous. The CDR3 is 11 amino acids. Germline V gene data show CDR1 as SGHAT and CDR2 as FQNNGV. The CDR3: CASSLVYEQHF. CDR3 DNA sequence: TGTGCCAGCAGCTTAGTGTACGAGCAGCACTTC.

The table lists this clonotype with many counts. V usage is TRBV20-1 and J usage is TRBJ2-5; TRBD2 matches at 9 bases. The junction had 6 bases not matched to a gene; V was cut back by 5 bases and J by 2 bases. Germline lookup yields CDR1 DFQATT and CDR2 SNEGSKA (reference sequence). The CDR3 covers 14 residues. As DNA, the CDR3 is TGCAGTGCTCCCGCGGCGGGGGGGCAAGAGACCCAGTACTTC. Translated, it gives CSAPAAGGQETQYF.

The sample holds one count of this clonotype. The CDR3 ends on some other residue instead of the conserved phenylalanine or tryptophan, so this is likely a read error. The rearrangement joins TRBV2 to TRBJ2-7, with D perhaps TRBD1 (6 bases). The CDR3 runs to 13 residues. Between the trimmed V and J ends, which lost 6 bases and 0 bases, there was a span of 9 bases. Germline values: CDR1 SNHLY, CDR2 FYNNEI. The CDR3 reads CASRQGSSYEQYL. For the CDR3, the DNA is TGTGCCAGCAGACAGGGCAGCTCCTACGAGCAGTACCTC.

This clonotype was seen many times. V is TRBV24-1 and J is TRBJ2-2; D unclear. The V end was cut by 2 bases, the J end by 4 bases, with 7 bases between. This CDR3 comprises 14 residues. CDR1 is KGHDR, CDR2 SFDVKD, per germline. CDR3 DNA: TGTGCCACCAGTGATTCGAGATTCACCGGGGAGCTGTTTTTT. Translated, it gives CATSDSRFTGELFF.

As for this clonotype: Just one base apart from a much larger clone, this may be a read error. The chain recombines TRBV28 with TRBJ1-1; no firm D call. V was cut by 3 bases and J by 3 bases, with 14 bases left in between. There are 15 residues in the CDR3. Germline loops: CDR1 MDHEN, CDR2 SYDVKM. The CDR3 DNA is TGTGCCAGCAGTTTTAGGGCCTGGGGTGACACTGAAGCTTTCTTT. This gives the protein CASSFRAWGDTEAFF.

This clonotype came up many times. The V and J genes are TRBV10-2 and TRBJ2-3; 11 positions match TRBD2. This CDR3 is built from 16 residues. CDR1 WSHSY and CDR2 SAAADI come from the germline V gene. The ends lost 7 bases at V and 2 bases at J; junction bases unmatched: 8. The CDR3 coding sequence is TGCGCCAGCACCCTAAGACTAGCGGGGTACACAGATACGCAGTATTTT. It specifies CASTLRLAGYTDTQYF.

This clonotype was counted ten times or more. V and J are TRBV4-2 and TRBJ2-3; the match to TRBD2 covers 7 bases. In germline, CDR1 is LGHNA, CDR2 YNFKEQ. There are 15 residues in the CDR3. J was trimmed by 5 bases and V by 1 base; bases with no gene match: 6. CDR3 nucleotide sequence: TGTGCCAGCAGCCAAGGTAGCGGGTTCTTAGATACGCAGTATTTT. As protein: CASSQGSGFLDTQYF.

This clonotype was detected ten times or more. This chain joins TRBV4-1 and TRBJ2-1; D unclear. This CDR3 region has 12 residues. Germline-derived CDR1 and CDR2 are MGHRA and YSYEKL. Trimming shortened V by 8 bases and J by 8 bases, and 13 bases separated the two germline ends. The CDR3 DNA sequence: TGCGCCAGCGCCGGAGTTATTCATGAGCAGTTCTTC. The encoded protein is CASAGVIHEQFF.

Many counts were recorded for this clonotype. The gene calls are TRBV29-1 and TRBJ2-2; D remains ambiguous. V was pared by 7 bases and J by 4 bases, with 10 bases between. CDR1 SQVTM and CDR2 ANQGSEA come from the germline V gene. The CDR3 spans 12 residues. The CDR3 DNA follows: TGCAGCGCATGGGTCGGCACCGGGGAGCTGTTTTTT. It specifies CSAWVGTGELFF.

The table lists this clonotype with many counts. The V call is TRBV4-2, the J call TRBJ1-5; D is unresolved. The V gene lost 1 base and the J gene lost 4 bases, with 8 bases spanning the gap. The V gene's germline CDR1 is LGHNA and CDR2 YNFKEQ. The CDR3 is made up of 14 amino acids. The CDR3 DNA follows: TGTGCCAGCAGCCAAGGACACGGAAATCAGCCCCAGCATTTT. Translation gives CASSQGHGNQPQHF.

This clonotype was observed many times. This chain connects TRBV4-1 to TRBJ1-2, with 7 bases matching TRBD1. The J segment lost 3 bases and the V segment lost 0 bases, leaving 7 bases of the junction unmatched. Germline V lookup: CDR1 MGHRA, CDR2 YSYEKL. The CDR3 extends over 16 amino acids. CDR3 protein: CASSQDFGQVYYGYTF. In DNA, the CDR3 is TGCGCCAGCAGCCAAGATTTTGGACAGGTGTACTATGGCTACACCTTC.

The gene calls are TRBV4-1 and TRBJ1-6, with TRBD1 matching over 12 bases. Germline CDR1 MGHRA, CDR2 YSYEKL. The CDR3 has 17 residues. J lost 7 bases, V lost 2 bases, and 6 bases had no gene match. CDR3 sequence (DNA): TGCGCCAGCAGCCAAACCCCGGGACAGGGGGCAAATTCACCCCTCCACTTT. Its translation: CASSQTPGQGANSPLHF.

This clonotype occurred many times. The chain uses TRBV12-3 or TRBV12-4 and TRBJ2-3, with D perhaps assigned TRBD1 or TRBD2 (5 bases each). This CDR3 has 15 residues. Trimming pared 5 bases from V and 3 bases from J, leaving 15 bases between. The CDR3 loop reads CASSEPGTKTDTQYF. The CDR3 DNA sequence: TGTGCCAGCAGTGAACCGGGGACGAAGACAGATACGCAGTATTTT.

This clonotype appeared a few times. V and J are TRBV5-6 and TRBJ2-5; D tentatively reads TRBD1 or TRBD2 (5 bases each). V lost 0 bases and J lost 0, with 15 bases in between. The CDR3 has 17 amino acids. Germline CDR1 and CDR2: SGHDT and YYEEEE. The CDR3 nucleotides read TGTGCCAGCAGCTTGGATCTCGGGGCCCCCTACCAAGAGACCCAGTACTTC. Amino acids: CASSLDLGAPYQETQYF.

Many counts were recorded for this clonotype. The chain combines TRBV20-1 with TRBJ1-1; TRBD1 aligns across 7 bases. This CDR3 contains 12 residues. V lost 5 bases and J lost 3; bases outside the gene matches: 3. Looked up from germline, CDR1 is DFQATT and CDR2 is SNEGSKA (reference sequence). The CDR3 loop reads CSAGQGDTEAFF. DNA of the CDR3: TGCAGTGCTGGCCAGGGGGACACTGAAGCTTTCTTT.

This clonotype was observed at least ten times. This CDR3 reads CASSRFVSGADTQYF. DNA for the CDR3: TGTGCCAGCAGCCGGTTTGTGTCGGGAGCAGATACGCAGTATTTT. The chain links TRBV7-2 to TRBJ2-3; D is perhaps TRBD2 (6 bases). Germline V gives CDR1 SGHTA, CDR2 FQGNSA. V lost 5 bases and J lost 4, with 16 bases in between. The CDR3 covers 15 residues.

The chain carries TRBV7-3 and TRBJ2-2; the match to TRBD2 covers 11 bases. Germline trimming cut 5 bases from V and 7 bases from J; bases unmatched to any gene: 9. From germline, CDR1 is SGHTA and CDR2 FQGTGA. The CDR3 runs to 16 residues. The CDR3 reads CASSQLAGVVGGELFF. Written as DNA, the CDR3 is TGTGCCAGCAGCCAACTAGCGGGAGTTGTAGGCGGGGAGCTGTTTTTT.

This clonotype was picked up many times. V is TRBV27 and J is TRBJ2-4; the D gene could be TRBD1 or TRBD2 (5 bases each). Trimming took off 8 bases at V and 0 bases at J, with 14 bases between the two ends. The germline CDR1 and CDR2 sequences are MNHEY and SMNVEV (reference sequence). The CDR3 extends over 15 amino acids. The CDR3 region is CASSLGDLAKNIQYF. As DNA, the CDR3 is TGTGCCAGCTCGCTTGGGGACCTAGCCAAAAACATTCAGTACTTC.

This clonotype was counted many times. This chain connects TRBV7-6 to TRBJ2-5, with D perhaps matching TRBD1 (6 bases). The CDR3 sequence is 14 residues long. Germline V gene sequence: CDR1 SGHVS, CDR2 FNYEAQ. Trimming removed 4 bases from V and 1 base from J, with 10 bases in between. The CDR3, as DNA: TGTGCCAGCAGCTCCTGGGGGCCCCAAGAGACCCAGTACTTC. Amino acid sequence: CASSSWGPQETQYF. The full variable domain, completed using reference TRBV7-6 and TRBJ2-5, is GAGVSQSPRYKVTKRGQDVALRCDPISGHVSLYWYRQALGQGPEFLTYFNYEAQQDKSGLPNDRFSAERPEGSISTLTIQRTEQRDSAMYRCASSSWGPQETQYFGPGTRLLVL.

This rearrangement joins TRBV20-1 to TRBJ2-4, with D unclear. This CDR3 has 17 amino acids. The V end was cut by 2 bases, the J end by 3 bases, with 20 bases between. Per germline, CDR1 DFQATT and CDR2 SNEGSKA (reference sequence). CDR3 nucleotide sequence: TGCAGTGCTAGAAGCAGCATGCAGACGTTAGGCAAAAACATTCAGTACTTC. Its protein is CSARSSMQTLGKNIQYF.

A remark on this clonotype: This clone may be a read error of a much larger clone one base away. V gene TRBV11-2 combines with J gene TRBJ1-4; maybe TRBD1 (5 bases). Trimming removed 1 base at V and 6 bases at J, with 12 bases between. Germline CDR1 is SGHAT and CDR2 is FQNNGV. The CDR3 totals 15 residues. This chain's CDR3 is CASSLVREADEKLFF. Here the CDR3 DNA reads TGTGCCAGCAGCTTAGTCAGGGAAGCGGATGAAAAACTGTTTTTT. Full variable domain (outside the CDR3, taken from reference TRBV11-2 and TRBJ1-4): EAGVAQSPRYKIIEKRQSVAFWCNPISGHATLYWYQQILGQGPKLLIQFQNNGVVDDSQLPKDRFSAERLKGVDSTLKIQPAKLEDSAVYLCASSLVREADEKLFFGSGTQLSVL.

As regards this clonotype: Just one base apart from a much larger clone, this may be a read error. This chain uses TRBV20-1 with TRBJ2-4, with 8 nucleotides matching TRBD1. This CDR3 is built from 11 residues. Germline lookup yields CDR1 DFQATT and CDR2 SNEGSKA (reference sequence). With V trimmed by 5 bases and J by 9 bases, 3 bases remained unmatched. Here the CDR3 reads CSARTGSIQYF. CDR3 DNA: TGCAGTGCTCGGACAGGGAGCATTCAGTACTTC.

This clonotype was detected many times. The rearrangement uses TRBV6-5 and TRBJ2-7; 9 bases are shared with TRBD1. Trimming removed 2 bases from V and 4 bases from J; junction bases left unmatched: 3. CDR1 and CDR2 (germline): MNHEY, SVGAGI. The CDR3 totals 14 residues. CDR3 sequence: CASSYGTGKYEQYF. In DNA form, the CDR3 reads TGTGCCAGCAGTTACGGGACAGGGAAGTACGAGCAGTACTTC.